This T cell receptor (beta chain) was captured by sequencing in a study of CD8 T cells in Susac syndrome. For the study at large: Susac syndrome patients were untreated, on corticosteroids with some adding intravenous immunoglobulin, or on intravenous immunoglobulin only.

This clonotype has just one count. An input of about 0.5 to 1 ug of RNA was subjected to reverse transcription using random hexamers. One entry per CDR3 protein, called by TCRdb with MiXCR from the immunoSEQ multiplex PCR reads. The sample holds 120,000 or so distinct CDR3 sequences; under 96% are singletons and the top ten take about 0.13%. The sequencing sample was made of CD4+ T cells from PBMCs. The origin of this receptor is a human donor with Susac syndrome.

CDR3 amino acids: CATSRGGNYGYTF. CDR3 nucleotide sequence: TGTGCCACCAGCAGAGGCGGGAACTATGGCTACACCTTC. The J gene is TRBJ1-2, the V gene TRBV15; no firm D call. V was trimmed by 1 base and J by 2 bases, leaving 5 bases between them. The germline CDR1 and CDR2 sequences are LNHNV and YYDKDF (reference sequence). The CDR3 is 13 amino acids.